This entry lists 30 T cell receptor beta chains sequenced from one sample in a study of blood T cell repertoires in COVID-19. TCRdb keeps only in-frame clones here, not all; method: immunoSEQ multiplex PCR. Among about 170,000 clones, 80% to 90% were seen once, and the ten largest hold roughly 20%. Specimen: peripheral blood. The receptors here all came from a woman in her 70s who had recovered from COVID-19.

V is TRBV3-1 (or the pseudogene TRBV3-2) and J is TRBJ2-3, with D possibly being TRBD2 (5 bases). The CDR3 covers 14 residues. The V gene lost 8 bases and the J gene lost 2 bases, with 14 bases spanning the gap. Germline CDR1 reads LGHDT; CDR2 reads YNNKEL (reference sequence). CDR3 residues: CASSGLADTDTQYF. The CDR3 DNA reads TGTGCCAGCTCCGGACTCGCGGACACAGATACGCAGTATTTT.

This clone was observed a few times. The chain links TRBV27 to TRBJ1-2, with 7 bases lining up with TRBD1. V trimming: 7 bases; J trimming: 5 bases; junction bases outside the gene matches: 16. Looked up from germline, CDR1 is MNHEY and CDR2 is SMNVEV (reference sequence). The CDR3 extends over 16 amino acids. CDR3 amino acids: CASTPSWGDRDYGYTF. In DNA form, the CDR3 reads TGTGCCAGCACCCCTAGTTGGGGGGACAGAGATTATGGCTACACCTTC.

The CDR3 DNA reads as TGTGCCAGTAGTATAGATGGGGTAGCGGGAGTTATTGAGCAGTTCTTC. Translating it yields CASSIDGVAGVIEQFF. The chain carries TRBV19 and TRBJ2-1, with 9 bases that match TRBD2. Trimming cost V 0 bases and J 9 bases; bases outside gene matches: 9. The CDR3 is 16 residues long. The germline V gene encodes CDR1 LNHDA and CDR2 SQIVND (reference sequence). Full variable domain (missing parts from reference TRBV19 and TRBJ2-1): DGGITQSPKYLFRKEGQNVTLSCEQNLNHDAMYWYRQDPGQGLRLIYYSQIVNDFQKGDIAEGYSVSREKKESFPLTVTSAQKNPTAFYLCASSIDGVAGVIEQFFGPGTRLTVL.

The gene calls are TRBV28 and TRBJ2-5; possible D gene TRBD1, 5 bases. The germline V gene encodes CDR1 MDHEN and CDR2 SYDVKM. This CDR3 has 12 amino acids. The V end was cut by 9 bases, the J end by 5 bases, with 13 bases between. The CDR3 region has the DNA TGTGCCAGTCAGGGTCCGGTGGAGACCCAGTACTTC. It translates to CASQGPVETQYF.

The V and J genes are TRBV11-3 and TRBJ2-7, with D perhaps matching TRBD1 (6 bases). CDR3 length: 13 amino acids. With 5 bases removed from V and 6 bases from J, the gap between germline ends came to 14 bases. Germline CDR1 SGHNT, CDR2 YENEEA. The CDR3 nucleotides are TGTGCCAGCAGCCAAACAGGGCTCGGCGAGCAGTACTTC. Encoded protein: CASSQTGLGEQYF.

V is TRBV10-3 and J is TRBJ1-1; D is uncertain. CDR3 length equals 14 residues. Germline CDR1 ENHRY, CDR2 SYGVKD. V lost 6 bases and J lost 1, with 12 bases in between. In DNA, the CDR3 is TGTGCCATCAGCCCGGGAACGGGGAACACTGAAGCTTTCTTT. It specifies CAISPGTGNTEAFF.

The chain carries TRBV18 and TRBJ2-2, with D perhaps matching TRBD1 (5 bases). Deletions cut 6 bases from V and 6 bases from J, with 17 bases between. Per the germline V gene, CDR1 is KGHSH and CDR2 is LQKENI. CDR3 length: 15 amino acids. The CDR3 DNA reads as TGTGCCAGCTCCCAAGGTGCTGGGGCCTCCGGGGAGCTGTTTTTT. It yields the protein CASSQGAGASGELFF.

The J gene is TRBJ1-2, the V gene TRBV4-3, with a weak D call TRBD1 (5 bases). There are 15 residues in the CDR3. Per the germline V gene, CDR1 is LGHNA and CDR2 is YSLEER. Trimming stripped 1 base from V and 4 bases from J, with 13 bases between. CDR3 DNA sequence: TGCGCCAGCAGCCAAGCCCCGGGAGGGGCCTATGGCTACACCTTC. Protein: CASSQAPGGAYGYTF.

This chain links TRBV24-1 with TRBJ2-3; 10 bases are shared with TRBD1. The CDR3 sequence is 14 residues long. The V and J ends lost 5 bases and 6 bases, in that order; junction bases with no gene match: 4. Germline CDR1 is KGHDR and CDR2 is SFDVKD. For the CDR3, the DNA is TGTGCCACCAGTGGGGGACAGGGGTTGGATACGCAGTATTTT. Protein product: CATSGGQGLDTQYF.

The chain joins TRBV29-1 to TRBJ1-2; no firm D call. The CDR3 spans 13 residues. In germline, CDR1 is SQVTM, CDR2 ANQGSEA. The V end was cut by 4 bases, the J end by 8 bases, with 17 bases between. CDR3 sequence (DNA): TGCAGCGTTGGGTTAGGGAGGTGGGAAGGCTACACCTTC. Its translation is CSVGLGRWEGYTF.

The chain carries TRBV28 and TRBJ1-1, with 7 bases aligning to TRBD1. The CDR3 runs to 15 residues. CDR1 and CDR2 (germline): MDHEN, SYDVKM. V was clipped by 5 bases and J by 3 bases; unmatched bases: 9. CDR3: CASSPDRPGDTEAFF. DNA of the CDR3: TGTGCCAGCAGTCCGGACAGGCCTGGCGACACTGAAGCTTTCTTT.

The V and J genes are TRBV9 and TRBJ2-1; 9 nucleotides match TRBD2. The CDR3 totals 16 residues. Germline V gene data show CDR1 as SGDLS and CDR2 as YYNGEE. The junction had 9 bases not matched to a gene; V was cut back by 3 bases and J by 5 bases. The chain's CDR3 is CASSAYGLAGNNEQFF. The CDR3 region has the DNA TGTGCCAGCAGCGCGTACGGGCTAGCGGGGAACAATGAGCAGTTCTTC. Filled out from reference TRBV9 and TRBJ2-1, the complete variable domain reads DSGVTQTPKHLITATGQRVTLRCSPRSGDLSVYWYQQSLDQGLQFLIQYYNGEERAKGNILERFSAQQFPDLHSELNLSSLELGDSALYFCASSAYGLAGNNEQFFGPGTRLTVL.

The chain combines TRBV5-4 with TRBJ1-6, with D unresolved. In germline, CDR1 is SGHNT, CDR2 YYREEE (reference sequence). Trimming took off 4 bases at V and 3 bases at J, with 8 bases between the two ends. The CDR3 runs 14 residues. CDR3 amino acids: CASSPRGYNSPLHF. In DNA form, the CDR3 reads TGTGCCAGCAGCCCCCGGGGCTATAATTCACCCCTCCACTTT.

The chain is built from TRBV5-1 and TRBJ2-5; a possible D gene is TRBD1 (6 bases). Trimming removed 0 bases from V and 5 bases from J, with 14 bases in between. Germline CDR1 reads SGHRS; CDR2 reads YFSETQ. The CDR3 contains 15 residues. CDR3 loop: CASSLVGAPSETQYF. The CDR3 nucleotides read TGCGCCAGCAGCTTGGTGGGGGCGCCCTCGGAGACCCAGTACTTC.

This clone appeared once. The chain carries TRBV19 and TRBJ2-7, with 7 nucleotides matching TRBD2. Germline CDR1 and CDR2: LNHDA and SQIVND (reference sequence). Losses at the gene ends were 6 bases for V and 1 base for J; bases not matched to a gene: 9. The CDR3 length is 15 residues. The CDR3 nucleotides are TGTGCCAGTAGCCTGACTAGCAGACTATCCTACGAGCAGTACTTC. Translated: CASSLTSRLSYEQYF.

The V gene is TRBV10-3, the J gene TRBJ1-2, with D unresolved. CDR1 ENHRY and CDR2 SYGVKD come from the germline V gene. This CDR3 spans 14 amino acids. V dropped 7 bases and J dropped 2 bases, with 14 bases sitting between them. The CDR3 is CAITAWATNYGYTF. The DNA of the CDR3 is TGTGCCATCACCGCCTGGGCGACGAACTATGGCTACACCTTC.

The V gene is TRBV4-2, the J gene TRBJ1-2; D ambiguous. Germline CDR1 reads LGHNA; CDR2 reads YNFKEQ. This CDR3 is built from 17 residues. V was pared by 0 bases and J by 4 bases, with 18 bases between. For the CDR3, the DNA is TGTGCCAGCAGCCAAGAGGTCCCAGCCAACTCGGGCTATGGCTACACCTTC. Its protein is CASSQEVPANSGYGYTF.

The chain carries TRBV15 and TRBJ1-1; D gene unclear. The CDR3 is 12 amino acids. V dropped 0 bases and J dropped 4 bases, with 3 bases sitting between them. CDR1 is LNHNV and CDR2 is YYDKDF in the germline V gene (reference sequence). CDR3 in amino acids: CATSRDLTEAFF. The CDR3 region has the DNA TGTGCCACCAGCAGAGATCTCACTGAAGCTTTCTTT.

V is TRBV20-1 and J is TRBJ1-3, with no clear D. Trimming stripped 3 bases from V and 4 bases from J, with 10 bases between. Germline assignment: CDR1 DFQATT and CDR2 SNEGSKA (reference sequence). This CDR3 comprises 13 residues. CDR3 residues: CSASSGFGNTIYF. CDR3 DNA sequence: TGCAGTGCTAGTAGCGGGTTCGGAAACACCATATATTTT.

This clone was detected only once. The chain recombines TRBV25-1 with TRBJ1-1, with D perhaps TRBD1 (6 bases). The CDR3 runs 15 residues. Trimming took off 5 bases at V and 1 base at J, with 14 bases between the two ends. CDR1 is MGHDK and CDR2 is SYGVNS in the germline V gene. This CDR3 is CASSPQQGRNTEAFF. The CDR3 coding sequence is TGTGCCAGCAGTCCACAGCAGGGGAGGAACACTGAAGCTTTCTTT.

This sequence joins TRBV19 and TRBJ1-2; possibly TRBD1 for D (5 bases). The CDR3 covers 14 residues. V was cut by 8 bases and J by 8 bases, with 21 bases left in between. Germline V gives CDR1 LNHDA, CDR2 SQIVND (reference sequence). CDR3 loop: CASGPGPGVGGYTF. The CDR3 region has the DNA TGTGCCAGTGGCCCCGGACCGGGGGTAGGGGGCTACACCTTC.

The rearrangement joins TRBV5-4 to TRBJ2-7; 8 positions agree with TRBD1. In germline, CDR1 is SGHNT, CDR2 YYREEE (reference sequence). The CDR3 consists of 15 residues. With 0 bases clipped from V and 4 bases from J, the junction kept 6 bases outside the gene matches. The CDR3 is CASSLGQGAFYEQYF. The CDR3 DNA reads as TGTGCCAGCAGCTTGGGGCAGGGGGCCTTTTACGAGCAGTACTTC. Full variable domain (remainder filled in from reference TRBV5-4 and TRBJ2-7): ETGVTQSPTHLIKTRGQQVTLRCSSQSGHNTVSWYQQALGQGPQFIFQYYREEENGRGNFPPRFSGLQFPNYSSELNVNALELDDSALYLCASSLGQGAFYEQYFGPGTRLTVT.

The rearrangement uses TRBV29-1 and TRBJ2-7; 8 nucleotides line up with TRBD1. The CDR3 consists of 13 residues. Germline V CDR1 and CDR2: SQVTM, ANQGSEA. V shed 7 bases, J shed 5 bases, and the junction held 10 bases outside the gene matches. The CDR3 loop is CSAGRGRPNEQYF. CDR3 DNA sequence: TGCAGCGCCGGCAGGGGGCGACCCAACGAGCAGTACTTC.

This chain connects TRBV3-1 (or the pseudogene TRBV3-2) to TRBJ2-1; TRBD2 matches 14 bases. The CDR3 is 15 amino acids. Germline V gene sequence: CDR1 LGHDT, CDR2 YNNKEL (reference sequence). The J segment lost 7 bases and the V segment lost 4 bases, leaving 3 bases of the junction unmatched. The CDR3 DNA follows: TGTGCCAGCAGCCCGACTAGCGGGGGGGCGAATGAGCAGTTCTTC. This sequence encodes CASSPTSGGANEQFF.

The chain combines TRBV18 with TRBJ1-1, with D hard to call. V shed 3 bases and J shed 8 bases, with 13 bases lying between them. Germline V lookup: CDR1 KGHSH, CDR2 LQKENI. CDR3 length equals 13 residues. In nucleotides, the CDR3 is TGTGCCAGCTCACCCCCCCTTGCGACAGAAGCTTTCTTT. It translates to CASSPPLATEAFF.

The chain carries TRBV5-4 and TRBJ2-3; 9 bases fit TRBD2. Per the germline V gene, CDR1 is SGHNT and CDR2 is YYREEE (reference sequence). The CDR3 has 16 residues. J gave up 1 base and V 4 bases, and 7 bases lay outside the gene matches. The CDR3 DNA is TGTGCCAGCAGCCCCGGGACTAGCAGAGGCACAGATACGCAGTATTTT. Translation gives CASSPGTSRGTDTQYF.

This chain joins TRBV6-2 or TRBV6-3 and TRBJ2-2; TRBD2 matches at 9 bases. Germline V CDR1 and CDR2: MNHEY, SVGEGT. With 6 bases clipped from V and 5 bases from J, the junction kept 10 bases outside the gene matches. The CDR3 extends over 16 amino acids. The CDR3 region has the DNA TGTGCCAGCAGCCCCTGGCGGGGGGGCTGGACCGGGGAGCTGTTTTTT. This encodes CASSPWRGGWTGELFF.

The chain combines TRBV11-3 with TRBJ2-7; 10 nucleotides agree with TRBD1. Germline lookup yields CDR1 SGHNT and CDR2 YENEEA. This CDR3 contains 15 residues. Unmatched junction bases numbered 5, after V lost 3 bases and J lost 3 bases. The CDR3 sequence: CASSFRQGANYEQYF. The CDR3 bases are TGTGCCAGCAGCTTTCGACAGGGGGCGAACTACGAGCAGTACTTC.

CDR3 sequence reads: CASSPWDRTNYGYTF. CDR3 coding DNA: TGTGCCAGCAGCCCCTGGGACAGAACTAACTATGGCTACACCTTC. The rearrangement uses TRBV7-9 and TRBJ1-2; 7 bases fit TRBD1. Germline CDR1 is SEHNR and CDR2 is FQNEAQ (reference sequence). With 5 bases clipped from V and 0 bases from J, the junction kept 6 bases outside the gene matches. The CDR3 length is 15 residues.

This sequence joins TRBV6-5 and TRBJ1-2; the D gene is possibly TRBD1 (5 bases). This CDR3 region has 13 residues. V was clipped by 2 bases and J by 7 bases, with 11 bases between them. The germline CDR1 and CDR2 sequences are MNHEY and SVGAGI. The CDR3, as DNA: TGTGCCAGCAGTTACCGAGGAGGGGTTGGCTACACCTTC. Encoded protein: CASSYRGGVGYTF.